This TCR beta chain was profiled in a study of T cell changes during pregnancy in multiple sclerosis. Using immunoSEQ multiplex PCR, the repertoire was profiled, and TCRdb retains in-frame clones only, with some absent. The sample carries 42,000 or so clones, 87% recorded once. This clone occurred a few times. The CDR3 has 13 amino acids. Trimming removed 4 bases from V and 9 bases from J, with 10 bases in between. Germline CDR1 reads SNHLY; CDR2 reads FYNNEI. This rearrangement joins TRBV2 to TRBJ1-6, with D possibly being TRBD1 (5 bases). Specimen: CD4+ T cells from peripheral blood mononuclear cells, collected after pregnancy. The source is a female donor with multiple sclerosis, enrolled in a pregnancy study. The CDR3 nucleotides are TGTGCCAGCAGTGTGACAGCCTCTTCACCCCTCCACTTT. Its protein is CASSVTASSPLHF.